Listed here are 17 T cell receptor beta chains from one sample, sequenced in a study of identical twins. In TCRdb, the 5' RACE reads were re-called with MiXCR into one record per CDR3 protein. In the table there are fewer than 250,000 distinct CDR3 sequences, 15% of which are singletons. These data also formed part of another study, on T cells expressing NK-cell markers.

Sequenced input: CD8+ T cells sorted from blood. All receptors come from a woman under 30 in good health.

V and J are TRBV20-1 and TRBJ2-7; D may be TRBD2 (6 bases). Germline CDR1 reads DFQATT; CDR2 reads SNEGSKA (reference sequence). The V gene lost 2 bases and the J gene lost 0 bases, with 14 bases spanning the gap. This CDR3 contains 15 residues. Here the CDR3 reads CSARNSDGSSYEQYF. The CDR3, as DNA: TGCAGTGCTAGAAACTCGGACGGGAGCTCCTACGAGCAGTACTTC.

V is TRBV18 and J is TRBJ2-5; tentative D call: TRBD2 (6 bases). The CDR3 has 20 amino acids. V was shortened by 2 bases and J by 2 bases, with 27 bases between the two germline ends. Germline CDR1 is KGHSH and CDR2 is LQKENI. The CDR3 nucleotides read TGTGCCAGCTCACCATCTTGGGAGGAAAGGACTGCCTCCGGACAAGAGACCCAGTACTTC. Residues: CASSPSWEERTASGQETQYF. The entire variable domain, with the rest obtained from reference TRBV18 and TRBJ2-5, is as follows: NAGVMQNPRHLVRRRGQEARLRCSPMKGHSHVYWYRQLPEEGLKFMVYLQKENIIDESGMPKERFSAEFPKEGPSILRIQQVVRGDSAAYFCASSPSWEERTASGQETQYFGPGTRLLVL.

This chain connects TRBV3-1 to TRBJ2-3, with TRBD2 matching 8 bases. The CDR3 runs 15 residues. Looked up from germline, CDR1 is LGHDT and CDR2 is YNNKEL (reference sequence). V dropped 6 bases and J dropped 2; count of bases not matched to a gene: 7. CDR3: CASRHGLALTDTQYF. In nucleotides, the CDR3 is TGTGCCAGCAGGCATGGACTAGCCCTCACAGATACGCAGTATTTT.

This clonotype was seen only a few times. This chain links TRBV3-1 with TRBJ2-7; tentatively, D is TRBD2 (5 bases). V was cut by 0 bases and J by 2 bases, with 8 bases left in between. From germline, CDR1 is LGHDT and CDR2 YNNKEL (reference sequence). CDR3 size: 14 residues. The CDR3 DNA reads as TGTGCCAGCAGCCAAGATGGGAGACCCTACGAGCAGTACTTC. This encodes CASSQDGRPYEQYF.

This clonotype was seen only a few times. V usage is TRBV5-5 and J usage is TRBJ2-6, with D perhaps assigned TRBD1 or TRBD2 (5 bases each). The length of the CDR3 is 17 residues. CDR1 SGHKS and CDR2 YYEKEE come from the germline V gene (reference sequence). Trimming left V 4 bases short and J 0 bases short, with 14 bases between. The CDR3 is CASSMMQGPSGANVLTF. DNA of the CDR3: TGTGCCAGCAGCATGATGCAGGGACCCTCTGGGGCCAACGTCCTGACTTTC. Using reference TRBV5-5 and TRBJ2-6 for the parts outside the CDR3, the full variable domain is DAGVTQSPTHLIKTRGQQVTLRCSPISGHKSVSWYQQVLGQGPQFIFQYYEKEERGRGNFPDRFSARQFPNYSSELNVNALLLGDSALYLCASSMMQGPSGANVLTFGAGSRLTVL.

The chain uses TRBV27 and TRBJ2-7; 9 bases align to TRBD1. Trimming removed 11 bases from V and 2 bases from J; junction bases left unmatched: 7. CDR3 length: 13 residues. Germline assignment: CDR1 MNHEY and CDR2 SMNVEV (reference sequence). The CDR3 protein is CAVQTGGTYEQYF. As DNA, the CDR3 is TGTGCCGTGCAGACAGGGGGTACCTACGAGCAGTACTTC.

This clonotype was recorded many times. V usage is TRBV6-2 or TRBV6-3 and J usage is TRBJ2-1, with D possibly TRBD2 on 6 matching bases. V was pared by 5 bases and J by 4 bases, with 9 bases between. The length of the CDR3 is 13 residues. Germline V gene data show CDR1 as MNHEY and CDR2 as SVGEGT. The DNA of the CDR3 is TGTGCCAGCAGTGGGCGGGATTACAATGAGCAGTTCTTC. Protein sequence: CASSGRDYNEQFF.

A note on this clonotype: At one boundary the junction diverges from the germline segment, which might be a read error. The rearrangement links TRBV10-3 to TRBJ1-1; no clear D. The CDR3 length is 11 residues. Germline V CDR1 and CDR2: ENHRY, SYGVKD. Here the CDR3 DNA reads TGTGCCATCAGTGAAGGTCAGGAAGTTTTCTTT. Amino acids: CAISEGQEVFF.

The chain uses TRBV12-3 or TRBV12-4 and TRBJ2-1; D remains ambiguous. The germline V and J ends were trimmed by 5 bases and 5 bases, with 7 bases remaining between them. This CDR3 region has 12 residues. CDR3 residues: CASSELHNEQFF. The DNA of the CDR3 is TGTGCCAGCAGTGAGCTCCACAATGAGCAGTTCTTC.

The genes are TRBV7-9 and TRBJ1-3, with D perhaps matching TRBD1 (5 bases). The germline CDR1 and CDR2 sequences are SEHNR and FQNEAQ (reference sequence). The CDR3 extends over 15 amino acids. Trimming left V 3 bases short and J 0 bases short, with 9 bases between. CDR3 amino acids: CASSFGAASGNTIYF. The CDR3 bases are TGTGCCAGCAGCTTCGGGGCGGCCTCTGGAAACACCATATATTTT.

The CDR3 sequence is CATVAGGYEQYF. CDR3 nucleotide sequence: TGTGCCACCGTAGCGGGGGGCTACGAGCAGTACTTC. The chain is built from TRBV6-2 or TRBV6-3 and TRBJ2-7, with 10 bases lining up with TRBD2. V lost 10 bases and J lost 3; bases outside the gene matches: 3. The CDR3 contains 12 residues. CDR1 and CDR2 (germline): MNHEY, SVGEGT.

This clonotype was counted a few times. The chain employs TRBV19 and TRBJ2-1; 8 nucleotides align to TRBD2. Trimming removed 5 bases from V and 2 bases from J; junction bases left unmatched: 8. This CDR3 has 16 residues. Germline CDR1 reads LNHDA; CDR2 reads SQIVND (reference sequence). CDR3 protein: CASSPLAGTTYNEQFF. The CDR3 DNA is TGTGCCAGTAGTCCTTTAGCGGGGACCACCTACAATGAGCAGTTCTTC. Together with reference TRBV19 and TRBJ2-1, the CDR3 gives the full variable domain: DGGITQSPKYLFRKEGQNVTLSCEQNLNHDAMYWYRQDPGQGLRLIYYSQIVNDFQKGDIAEGYSVSREKKESFPLTVTSAQKNPTAFYLCASSPLAGTTYNEQFFGPGTRLTVL.

This clonotype showed up just a few times. The V gene is TRBV5-6, the J gene TRBJ2-1, with 7 bases lining up with TRBD1. The germline CDR1 and CDR2 sequences are SGHDT and YYEEEE. The ends lost 5 bases at V and 12 bases at J; junction bases unmatched: 11. The CDR3 has 13 amino acids. The CDR3 DNA reads TGTGCCAGCAGGCCCGCCGGGACAGTAAGGCAGTTCTTC. Its translation: CASRPAGTVRQFF.

This rearrangement joins TRBV6-2 or TRBV6-3 to TRBJ1-1; D remains unclear. Germline V gene lookup returns CDR1 MNHEY and CDR2 SVGEGT. The length of the CDR3 is 14 residues. With 3 bases removed from V and 0 bases from J, the gap between germline ends came to 8 bases. The CDR3 DNA follows: TGTGCCAGCAGTTATACGGGCTTGAACACTGAAGCTTTCTTT. Its translation is CASSYTGLNTEAFF.

This clonotype has just a few counts. The chain uses TRBV11-2 and TRBJ2-3, with D unresolved. CDR3 length equals 18 residues. The germline V gene has CDR1 SGHAT and CDR2 FQNNGV. V was shortened by 2 bases and J by 2 bases, with 20 bases between the two germline ends. The CDR3 coding sequence is TGTGCCAGCAGCTTATCTGGCAGTGGTCTCCTTACCACAGATACGCAGTATTTT. Translated, it gives CASSLSGSGLLTTDTQYF.

The sample holds many counts of this clonotype. The CDR3 bases are TGTGCCAGCTCCTTCGGGAACTATGGCTACACCTTC. It specifies CASSFGNYGYTF. This chain uses TRBV5-6 with TRBJ1-2; no firm D call. Trimming pared 7 bases from V and 2 bases from J, leaving 9 bases between. Per germline, CDR1 SGHDT and CDR2 YYEEEE. The CDR3 extends over 12 amino acids.

This clonotype has only a few counts. V and J are TRBV4-1 and TRBJ2-2; D possibly corresponds to TRBD1 (5 bases). Between the trimmed V and J ends, which lost 4 bases and 2 bases, there was a span of 20 bases. Germline V gene sequence: CDR1 MGHRA, CDR2 YSYEKL. This CDR3 comprises 18 residues. Here the CDR3 reads CASSPYYRQRKNTGELFF. The CDR3 nucleotides are TGCGCCAGCAGCCCGTATTATCGACAGAGAAAAAACACCGGGGAGCTGTTTTTT.